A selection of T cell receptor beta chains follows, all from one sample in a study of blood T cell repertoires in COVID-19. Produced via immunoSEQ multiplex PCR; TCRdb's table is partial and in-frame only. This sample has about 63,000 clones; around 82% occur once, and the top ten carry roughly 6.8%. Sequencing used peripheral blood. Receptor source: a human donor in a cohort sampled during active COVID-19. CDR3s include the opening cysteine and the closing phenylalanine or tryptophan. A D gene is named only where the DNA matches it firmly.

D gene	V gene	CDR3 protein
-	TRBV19	CASMKDSVYEQFF
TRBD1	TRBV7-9	CASSHRDSDTYYGYTF
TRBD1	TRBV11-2	CASSLRRGMNTEAFF
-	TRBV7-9	CATSWAGQETQYF
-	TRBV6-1	CASSERRGYTGELFF
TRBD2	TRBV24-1	CATMLTREGSCSYNEQFF
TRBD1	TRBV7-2	CASSLTAGTGGYEQYF
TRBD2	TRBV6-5	CASRGTSRADTQYF
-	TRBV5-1	CASSPDRIGNTIYF
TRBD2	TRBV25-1	CASSTGLASGVVDTQYF
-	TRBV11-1	CASSNPGGPSNSPLHF
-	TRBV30	CASQGDTTNYGYTF
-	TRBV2	CASREHSQNNEKLFF